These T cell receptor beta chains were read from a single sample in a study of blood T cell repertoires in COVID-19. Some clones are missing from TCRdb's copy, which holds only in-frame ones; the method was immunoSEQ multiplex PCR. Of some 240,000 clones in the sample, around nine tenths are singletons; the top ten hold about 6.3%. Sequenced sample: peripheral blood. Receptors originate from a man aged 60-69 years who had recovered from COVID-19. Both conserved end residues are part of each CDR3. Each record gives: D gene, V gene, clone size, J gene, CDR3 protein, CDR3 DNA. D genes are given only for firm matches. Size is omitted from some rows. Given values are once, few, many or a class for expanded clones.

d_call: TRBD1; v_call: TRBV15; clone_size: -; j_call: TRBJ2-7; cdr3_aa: CATSAGQGYEQYF; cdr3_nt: TGTGCCACCAGCGCGGGACAGGGCTACGAGCAGTACTTC
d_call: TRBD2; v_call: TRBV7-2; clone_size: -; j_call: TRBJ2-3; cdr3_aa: CASSLATTSGGLDTQYF; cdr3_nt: TGTGCCAGCAGCTTAGCTACTACTAGCGGGGGGTTAGATACGCAGTATTTT
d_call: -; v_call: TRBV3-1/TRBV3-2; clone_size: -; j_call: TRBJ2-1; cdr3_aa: CASSHLSSYNEQFF; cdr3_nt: TGTGCCAGCAGCCACCTAAGCTCCTACAATGAGCAGTTCTTC
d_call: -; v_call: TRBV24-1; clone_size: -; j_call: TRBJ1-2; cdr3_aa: CAYTQDGYTF; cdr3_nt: TGTGCCTACACACAGGATGGCTACACCTTC
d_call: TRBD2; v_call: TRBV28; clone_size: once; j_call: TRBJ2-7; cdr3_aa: CASSIAGGQTNFYEQYF; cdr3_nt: TGTGCCAGCAGTATAGCGGGAGGCCAAACTAATTTCTACGAGCAGTACTTC
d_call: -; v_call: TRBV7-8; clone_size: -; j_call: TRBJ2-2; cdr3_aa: CASSPPRLRGGELFF; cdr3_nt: TGTGCCAGCAGCCCTCCCCGACTTAGGGGCGGGGAGCTGTTTTTT
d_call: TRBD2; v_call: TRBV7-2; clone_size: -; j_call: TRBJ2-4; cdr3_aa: CASSLMAGGGNIQYF; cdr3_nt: TGTGCCAGCAGCTTAATGGCGGGGGGGGGAAACATTCAGTACTTC
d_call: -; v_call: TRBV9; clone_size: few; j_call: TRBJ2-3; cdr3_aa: CASSRQGGKADTQYF; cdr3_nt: TGTGCCAGCAGCCGCCAGGGAGGTAAAGCAGATACGCAGTATTTT
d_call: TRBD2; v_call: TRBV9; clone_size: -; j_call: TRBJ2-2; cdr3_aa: CASSVGWGLVNTGELFF; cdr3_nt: TGTGCCAGCAGCGTAGGGTGGGGACTAGTGAACACCGGGGAGCTGTTTTTT
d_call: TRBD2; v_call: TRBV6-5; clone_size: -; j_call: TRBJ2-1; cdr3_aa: CASSYAGTSGTDEQFF; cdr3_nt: TGTGCCAGCAGTTACGCCGGGACTAGCGGGACCGATGAGCAGTTCTTC
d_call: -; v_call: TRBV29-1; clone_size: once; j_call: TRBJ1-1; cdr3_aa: CSVVSGGTTEAFF; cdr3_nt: TGCAGCGTTGTATCTGGCGGGACCACTGAAGCTTTCTTT
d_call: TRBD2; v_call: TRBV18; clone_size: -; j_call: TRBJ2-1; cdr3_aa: CASSPGTTSYNEQFF; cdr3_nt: TGTGCCAGCTCACCTGGGACTACGTCCTACAATGAGCAGTTCTTC
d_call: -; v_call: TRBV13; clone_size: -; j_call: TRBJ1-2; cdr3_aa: CASSSGVDGYTF; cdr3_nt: TGTGCCAGCAGCTCCGGGGTAGATGGCTACACCTTC
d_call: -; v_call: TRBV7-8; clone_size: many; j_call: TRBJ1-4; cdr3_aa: CASSPTPGGRNEKLFF; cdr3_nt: TGTGCCAGCAGCCCAACCCCCGGGGGGCGAAATGAAAAACTGTTTTTT
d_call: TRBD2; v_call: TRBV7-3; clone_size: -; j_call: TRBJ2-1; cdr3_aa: CASSSSGTSNPWQFF; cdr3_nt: TGTGCCAGCAGCTCCTCTGGGACTAGCAATCCTTGGCAGTTCTTC
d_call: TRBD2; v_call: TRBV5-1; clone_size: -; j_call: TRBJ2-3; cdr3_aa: CASSPNSGRSTDTQYF; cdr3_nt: TGCGCCAGCAGTCCTAATAGCGGGAGAAGCACAGATACGCAGTATTTT
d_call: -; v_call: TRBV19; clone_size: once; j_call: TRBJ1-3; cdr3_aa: CASSIPPYREAGNTIYF; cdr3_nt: TGTGCCAGTAGTATACCTCCTTACAGGGAAGCTGGAAACACCATATATTTT
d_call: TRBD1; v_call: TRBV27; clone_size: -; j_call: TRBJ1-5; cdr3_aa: CASSGTGFSNQPQHF; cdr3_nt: TGTGCCAGCAGTGGGACAGGGTTCAGCAATCAGCCCCAGCATTTT
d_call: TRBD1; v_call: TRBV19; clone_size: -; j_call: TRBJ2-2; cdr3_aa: CASSIDRAAGELFF; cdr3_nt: TGTGCCAGTAGTATCGACAGGGCGGCCGGGGAGCTGTTTTTT
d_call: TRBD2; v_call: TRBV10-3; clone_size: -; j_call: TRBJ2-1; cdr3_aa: CAISDPRPGLAVGEQFF; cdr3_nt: TGTGCCATCAGTGACCCTAGACCGGGACTAGCGGTGGGTGAGCAGTTCTTC
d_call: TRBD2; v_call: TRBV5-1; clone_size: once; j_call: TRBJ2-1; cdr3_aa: CASTAGGRSSEQFF; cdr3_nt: TGCGCCAGCACTGCGGGGGGCCGGTCGAGTGAGCAGTTCTTC
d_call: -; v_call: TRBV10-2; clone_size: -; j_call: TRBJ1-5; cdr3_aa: CASSDFNQPQHF; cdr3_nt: TGCGCCAGCAGTGACTTTAATCAGCCCCAGCATTTT
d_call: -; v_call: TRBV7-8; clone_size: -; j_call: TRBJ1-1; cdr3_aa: CASTRRGGPETEAFF; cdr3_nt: TGTGCCAGCACCCGTCGTGGGGGCCCAGAAACTGAAGCTTTCTTT
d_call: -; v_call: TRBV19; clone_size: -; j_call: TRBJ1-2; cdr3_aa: CASSKPGDGPRGGYTF; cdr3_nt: TGTGCCAGTAGTAAACCGGGAGATGGCCCTCGGGGGGGCTACACCTTC
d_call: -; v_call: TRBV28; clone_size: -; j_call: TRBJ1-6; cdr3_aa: CASSLRGNSPLHF; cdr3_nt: TGTGCCAGCAGTTTGCGGGGGAATTCACCCCTCCACTTT
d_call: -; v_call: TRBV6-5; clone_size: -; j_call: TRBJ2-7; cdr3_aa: CASSYNENYEQYF; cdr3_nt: TGTGCCAGCAGTTACAATGAGAACTACGAGCAGTACTTC
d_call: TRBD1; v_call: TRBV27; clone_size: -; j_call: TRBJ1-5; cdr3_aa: CASSPGQTSNQPQHF; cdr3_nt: TGTGCCAGCAGCCCGGGACAGACTAGCAATCAGCCCCAGCATTTT
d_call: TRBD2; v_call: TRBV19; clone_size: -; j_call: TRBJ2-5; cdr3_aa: CASSVAGETQYF; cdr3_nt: TGTGCCAGTAGTGTAGCGGGAGAGACCCAGTACTTC
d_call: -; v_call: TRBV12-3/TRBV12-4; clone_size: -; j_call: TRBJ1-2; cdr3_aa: CASILQACGYTF; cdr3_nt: TGTGCCAGCATTCTCCAGGCCTGTGGCTACACCTTC
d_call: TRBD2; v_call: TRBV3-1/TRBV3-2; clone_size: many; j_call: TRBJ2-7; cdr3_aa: CASSQTLAGLTEQYF; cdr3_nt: TGTGCCAGCAGCCAAACTCTAGCGGGCCTCACCGAGCAGTACTTC
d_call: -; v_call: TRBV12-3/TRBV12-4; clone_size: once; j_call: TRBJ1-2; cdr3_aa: CASSTGHRYGYTF; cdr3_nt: TGTGCCAGCAGTACCGGACATCGCTATGGCTACACCTTC
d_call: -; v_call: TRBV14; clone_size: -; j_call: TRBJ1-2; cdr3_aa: CASSPISQRTYGYTF; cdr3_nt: TGTGCCAGCAGCCCAATTAGTCAGCGGACCTATGGCTACACCTTC
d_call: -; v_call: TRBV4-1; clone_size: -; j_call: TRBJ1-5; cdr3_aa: CASSQGSGAVNQPQHF; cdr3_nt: TGCGCCAGCAGCCAAGGATCAGGGGCAGTCAATCAGCCCCAGCATTTT
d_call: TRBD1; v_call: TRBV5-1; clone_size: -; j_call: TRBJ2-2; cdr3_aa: CASHLTGGAGTGELFF; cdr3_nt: TGCGCCAGTCACCTTACAGGGGGCGCCGGCACCGGGGAGCTGTTTTTT
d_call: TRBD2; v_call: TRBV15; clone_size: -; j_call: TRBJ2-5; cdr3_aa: CATSRGALAGVTETQYF; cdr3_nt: TGTGCCACCAGCAGAGGCGCACTAGCGGGAGTAACAGAGACCCAGTACTTC
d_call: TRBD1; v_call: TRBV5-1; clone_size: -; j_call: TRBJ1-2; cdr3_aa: CASSPLGQGYGYTF; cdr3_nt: TGCGCCAGCAGCCCCCTGGGACAGGGGTATGGCTACACCTTC
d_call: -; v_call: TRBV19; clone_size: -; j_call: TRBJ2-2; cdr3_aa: CASSPVNTGELFF; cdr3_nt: TGTGCCAGTAGCCCAGTTAACACCGGGGAGCTGTTTTTT
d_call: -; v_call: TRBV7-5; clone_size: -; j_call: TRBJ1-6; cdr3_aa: CARSLVSMRRGAYNSPLHF; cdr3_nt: TGTGCCAGAAGCTTAGTCTCGATGAGAAGGGGCGCTTATAATTCACCCCTCCACTTT
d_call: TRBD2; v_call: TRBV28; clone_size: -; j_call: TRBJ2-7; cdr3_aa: CASIPAGGIHEQYF; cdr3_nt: TGTGCCAGCATCCCGGCGGGAGGGATCCACGAGCAGTACTTC
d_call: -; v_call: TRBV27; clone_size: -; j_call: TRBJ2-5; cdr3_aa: CASSRKGDQETQYF; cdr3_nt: TGTGCCAGCAGTAGGAAGGGGGACCAAGAGACCCAGTACTTC
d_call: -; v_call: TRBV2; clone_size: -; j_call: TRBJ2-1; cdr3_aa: CASSEDGLGEQFF; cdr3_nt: TGTGCCAGCAGTGAAGACGGCCTCGGGGAGCAGTTCTTC
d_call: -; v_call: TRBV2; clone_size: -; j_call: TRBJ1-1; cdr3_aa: CASSEEGGTEAFF; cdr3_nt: TGTGCCAGCAGTGAGGAGGGCGGCACTGAAGCTTTCTTT
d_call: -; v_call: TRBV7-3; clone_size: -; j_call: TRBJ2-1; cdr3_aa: CASSLLLFGTPGYNEQFF; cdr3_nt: TGTGCCAGCAGCTTACTTCTATTCGGGACTCCGGGCTACAATGAGCAGTTCTTC
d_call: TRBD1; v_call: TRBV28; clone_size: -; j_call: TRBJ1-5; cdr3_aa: CASSPSGQGNHQPQHF; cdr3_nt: TGTGCCAGCAGTCCTTCGGGACAGGGGAATCATCAGCCCCAGCATTTT
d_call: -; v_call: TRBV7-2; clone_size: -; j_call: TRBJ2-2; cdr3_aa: CASSLFGPNTGELFF; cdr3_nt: TGTGCCAGCAGCTTGTTTGGGCCCAACACCGGGGAGCTGTTTTTT
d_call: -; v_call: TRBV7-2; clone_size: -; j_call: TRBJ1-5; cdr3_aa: CASSLGRGGNQPQHF; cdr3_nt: TGTGCCAGCAGCTTAGGCAGGGGTGGCAATCAGCCCCAGCATTTT
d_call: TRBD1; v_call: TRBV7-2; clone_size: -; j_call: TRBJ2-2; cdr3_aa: CASSTGQGNTGELFF; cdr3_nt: TGTGCCAGCAGCACCGGACAGGGAAACACCGGGGAGCTGTTTTTT
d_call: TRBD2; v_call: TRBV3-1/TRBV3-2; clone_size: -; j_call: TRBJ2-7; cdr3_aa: CASSHLLAGGLDEQYF; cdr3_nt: TGTGCCAGCAGCCACTTACTAGCGGGGGGGCTCGACGAGCAGTACTTC
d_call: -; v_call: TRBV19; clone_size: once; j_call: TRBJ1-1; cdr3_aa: CASSPRGGTAGTEAFF; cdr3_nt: TGTGCCAGTAGCCCGAGGGGCGGGACGGCGGGCACTGAAGCTTTCTTT
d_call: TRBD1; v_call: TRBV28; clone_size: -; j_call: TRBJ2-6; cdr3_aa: CASSSQGTPGANVLTF; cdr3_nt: TGTGCCAGCAGTTCACAGGGGACCCCTGGGGCCAACGTCCTGACTTTC
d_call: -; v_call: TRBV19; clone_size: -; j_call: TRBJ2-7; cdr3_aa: CASSIENLSYEQYF; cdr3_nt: TGTGCCAGTAGTATTGAGAACTTATCCTACGAGCAGTACTTC
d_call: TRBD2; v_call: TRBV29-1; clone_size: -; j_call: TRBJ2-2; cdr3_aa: CSVPLAGVGTGELFF; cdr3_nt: TGCAGCGTCCCACTAGCGGGAGTGGGTACCGGGGAGCTGTTTTTT
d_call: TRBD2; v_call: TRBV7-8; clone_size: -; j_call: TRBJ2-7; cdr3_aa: CASSWRTSGNSYEQYF; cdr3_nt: TGTGCCAGCAGCTGGAGGACTAGCGGTAACTCCTACGAGCAGTACTTC
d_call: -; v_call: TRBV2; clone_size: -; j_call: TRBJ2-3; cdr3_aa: CASSDRRPRTDTQYF; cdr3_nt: TGTGCCAGCAGTGACCGGAGACCACGCACAGATACGCAGTATTTT
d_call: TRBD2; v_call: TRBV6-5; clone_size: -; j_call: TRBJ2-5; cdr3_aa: CASSYTGWTSQETQYF; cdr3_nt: TGTGCCAGCAGTTACACCGGATGGACTAGCCAAGAGACCCAGTACTTC
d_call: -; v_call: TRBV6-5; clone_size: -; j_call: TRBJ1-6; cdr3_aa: CASSYQAYNSPLHF; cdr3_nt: TGTGCCAGCAGTTACCAGGCCTATAATTCACCCCTCCACTTT
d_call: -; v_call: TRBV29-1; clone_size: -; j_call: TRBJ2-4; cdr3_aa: CSVEDPKAGGNRNIQYF; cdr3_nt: TGCAGCGTTGAAGATCCAAAGGCGGGCGGGAATCGGAACATTCAGTACTTC